The source of this TCR beta chain is a study of T-cell memory formation after mild COVID-19. Findings and caveats of the study: The finding that pre-infection memory included some responding clones suggested that cross-reactive memory joined.

This clonotype was seen a few times. Its antigen remains unknown. One entry per CDR3 protein, called by TCRdb with MiXCR from the 5' RACE reads. Of more than 350,000 distinct CDR3 sequences listed, approximately 15% are singletons. The CDR3 loop spans 14 amino acids. The germline V gene has CDR1 LGHDT and CDR2 YNNKEL (reference sequence). Trimming at V came to 3 bases and at J to 11 bases, leaving 5 bases not matched to a gene. The source material was PBMCs or a T cell subset sorted from them (not recorded which). The TCR comes from a man aged 18 to 30 who had mild COVID-19 (a few samples of this study predate the infection). Cell type and time point are not known. The genes are TRBV3-1 and TRBJ1-5, with 12 bases lining up with TRBD1. CDR3 sequence: CASSQGGQGAAQHF. The CDR3 region has the DNA TGTGCCAGCAGCCAGGGGGGACAGGGGGCAGCCCAGCATTTT.